What follows are 9 T cell receptor beta chains derived from one specimen sequenced in a study of breast tumors, draining lymph nodes, adjacent tissues. Samples came from axillary lymph nodes draining the breast cancer. TCRdb reprocessed the multiplex PCR reads with MiXCR, giving one entry per CDR3 protein. Of about 200,000 distinct CDR3 sequences listed, approximately 31% are singletons. Sequenced: axillary lymph node tissue. The receptors shown here come from a female donor with breast cancer. Some clones in this sample may be carry-over from other donors' samples.

In this sample, this clonotype turned up many times. This chain uses TRBV7-2 with TRBJ2-7; D unclear. Per the germline V gene, CDR1 is SGHTA and CDR2 is FQGNSA. CDR3 length: 13 amino acids. V lost 2 bases and J 4 bases, leaving 9 bases between the germline ends. CDR3 region: CASSLQPSYEQYF. The CDR3 DNA is TGTGCCAGCAGCTTACAGCCGAGTTACGAGCAGTACTTC.

About this clonotype itself: Its ends do not fully match the called genes, so a read error is possible. V and J are TRBV4-1 and TRBJ2-3, with TRBD2 identical over 13 bases. CDR1 and CDR2 from the germline V gene are MGHRA and YSYEKL. The CDR3 is 22 amino acids. The CDR3 reads CANSQEARLETSGGLMKDTQYF. In DNA form, the CDR3 reads TGCGCCAACAGCCAAGAGGCAAGACTCGAGACTAGCGGGGGGTTAATGAAAGATACGCAGTATTTT.

This clonotype appeared many times. This sequence joins TRBV6-5 and TRBJ2-7; D is possibly TRBD1 (6 bases). The CDR3 loop spans 14 amino acids. Germline values: CDR1 MNHEY, CDR2 SVGAGI. Between the trimmed V and J ends, which lost 5 bases and 3 bases, there was a span of 14 bases. This chain's CDR3 is CASSRGSFHYEQYF. The DNA of the CDR3 is TGTGCCAGCAGTAGGGGGAGTTTTCACTACGAGCAGTACTTC.

This clonotype was detected ten times or more. CDR3 coding DNA: TGTGCCAGCAGCTCGATGTGGGATTTGGCCCAGCATTTT. Protein sequence: CASSSMWDLAQHF. The V call is TRBV7-2, the J call TRBJ1-5; D is unresolved. Germline CDR1 and CDR2: SGHTA and FQGNSA. The CDR3 loop spans 13 amino acids. Trimming cost V 4 bases and J 11 bases, with 15 bases left between them.

The chain couples TRBV7-2 to TRBJ2-2, with TRBD2 identical over 14 bases. The V gene's germline CDR1 is SGHTA and CDR2 FQGNSA. The CDR3 runs to 18 residues. J was trimmed by 0 bases and V by 4 bases; bases with no gene match: 4. The DNA of the CDR3 is TGTGCCAGCAGCTCCGGACTAGCGGGGGGTCCGAACACCGGGGAGCTGTTTTTT. Its translation: CASSSGLAGGPNTGELFF.

This clonotype was seen only a few times. A much larger clone differs by one base, so this may be a read error. As the CDR3 is not closed by the conserved phenylalanine or tryptophan, this likely results from a read error. V is TRBV7-2 and J is TRBJ1-2; D might be TRBD1 (5 bases). The germline V gene encodes CDR1 SGHTA and CDR2 FQGNSA. V lost 5 bases and J 5 bases, leaving 15 bases between the germline ends. The CDR3 runs to 14 residues. CDR3 DNA sequence: TGTGCCAGCAGCACGGAGGGGCTGTATTATGGCTACACCCTC. Its translation: CASSTEGLYYGYTL.

To note about this clonotype: Since a much larger clone is just one base distant, this may be a read error. No conserved phenylalanine or tryptophan is present at the end of the CDR3, so a read error is the likely explanation. This chain links TRBV7-8 with TRBJ2-5; TRBD1 aligns across 9 bases. CDR3 size: 14 residues. Germline values: CDR1 SGHVS, CDR2 FQNEAQ. V was clipped by 6 bases and J by 2 bases; unmatched bases: 4. As DNA, the CDR3 is TGTGCCAGCAGGTTGACAGGGGGACAAGAGACCCAGTACCTC. Encoded protein: CASRLTGGQETQYL.

On this clonotype: At one end, the junction sequence differs from germline, possibly due to a read error. The chain recombines TRBV20-1 with TRBJ2-5; D might be TRBD2 (7 bases). This CDR3 is 11 amino acids long. Germline loops: CDR1 DFQATT, CDR2 SNEGSKA (reference sequence). The CDR3, as DNA: TGCAGGCCGGGGGGCGGGGAGACCCAGTCCTTC. Translating it yields CRPGGGETQSF.

This clonotype was observed at least ten times. The rearrangement links TRBV12-3 or TRBV12-4 to TRBJ2-7, with D perhaps matching TRBD2 (6 bases). CDR3 length: 12 amino acids. Trimming stripped 6 bases from V and 2 bases from J, with 8 bases between. CDR3 loop: CASRRRAYEQYF. The CDR3 DNA sequence: TGTGCCAGCAGACGGAGGGCCTACGAGCAGTACTTC.